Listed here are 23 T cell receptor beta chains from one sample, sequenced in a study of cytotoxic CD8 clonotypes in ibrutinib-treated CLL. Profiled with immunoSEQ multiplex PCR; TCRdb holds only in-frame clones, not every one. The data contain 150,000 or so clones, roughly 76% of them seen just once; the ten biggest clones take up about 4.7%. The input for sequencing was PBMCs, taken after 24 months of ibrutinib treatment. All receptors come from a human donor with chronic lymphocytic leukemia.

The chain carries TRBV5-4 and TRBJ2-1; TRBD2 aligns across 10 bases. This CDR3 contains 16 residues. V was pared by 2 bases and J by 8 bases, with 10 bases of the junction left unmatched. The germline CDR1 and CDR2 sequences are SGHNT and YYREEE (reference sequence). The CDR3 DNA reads TGTGCCAGCAGCTTTTTCTTAGCGGGGGGCGCGTATGAGCAGTTCTTC. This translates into CASSFFLAGGAYEQFF.

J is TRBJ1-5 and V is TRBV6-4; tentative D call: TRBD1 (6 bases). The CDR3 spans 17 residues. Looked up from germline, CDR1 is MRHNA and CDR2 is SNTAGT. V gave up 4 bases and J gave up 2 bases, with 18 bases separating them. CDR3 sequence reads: CASSGEGVFYGNQPQHF. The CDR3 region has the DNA TGTGCCAGCAGTGGCGAGGGGGTTTTCTATGGCAATCAGCCCCAGCATTTT.

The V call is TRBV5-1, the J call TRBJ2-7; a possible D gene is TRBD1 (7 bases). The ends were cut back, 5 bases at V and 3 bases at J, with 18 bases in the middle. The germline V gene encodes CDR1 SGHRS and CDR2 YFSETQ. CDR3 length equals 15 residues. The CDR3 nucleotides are TGCGCCAGCAGACCAGACAGGGAGGAGGGCTACGAGCAGTACTTC. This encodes CASRPDREEGYEQYF.

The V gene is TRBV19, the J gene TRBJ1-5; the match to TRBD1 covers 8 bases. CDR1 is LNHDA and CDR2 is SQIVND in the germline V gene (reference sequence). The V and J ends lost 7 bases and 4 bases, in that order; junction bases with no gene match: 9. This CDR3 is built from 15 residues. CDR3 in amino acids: CASTPQGVGNQPQHF. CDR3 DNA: TGTGCCAGTACCCCACAGGGGGTTGGGAATCAGCCCCAGCATTTT.

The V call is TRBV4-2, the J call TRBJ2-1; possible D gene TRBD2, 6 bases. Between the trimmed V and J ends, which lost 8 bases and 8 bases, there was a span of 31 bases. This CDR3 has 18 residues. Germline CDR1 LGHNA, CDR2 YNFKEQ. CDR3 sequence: CASAFLATQGLSWDEQFF. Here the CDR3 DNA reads TGTGCCAGCGCCTTCCTAGCGACCCAGGGTTTGTCTTGGGATGAGCAGTTCTTC.

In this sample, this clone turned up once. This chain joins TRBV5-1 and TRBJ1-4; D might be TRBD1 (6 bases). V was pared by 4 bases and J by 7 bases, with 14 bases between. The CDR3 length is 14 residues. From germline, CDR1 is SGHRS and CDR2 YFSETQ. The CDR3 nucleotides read TGCGCCAGCAGCCCCGGGACAAAGGGTGAAAAACTGTTTTTT. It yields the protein CASSPGTKGEKLFF.

Here the CDR3 DNA reads TGTGCCAGCAGTTATGGGGACACCGGGGAGCTGTTTTTT. Residues: CASSYGDTGELFF. The chain links TRBV6-5 to TRBJ2-2, with D unresolved. Germline V gene lookup returns CDR1 MNHEY and CDR2 SVGAGI. This CDR3 comprises 13 residues. With 3 bases removed from V and 3 bases from J, the gap between germline ends came to 5 bases.

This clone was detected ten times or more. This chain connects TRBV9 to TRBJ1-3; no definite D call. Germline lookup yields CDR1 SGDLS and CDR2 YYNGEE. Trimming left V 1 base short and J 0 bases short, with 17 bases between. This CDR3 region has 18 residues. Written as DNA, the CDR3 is TGTGCCAGCAGCGTAAGCCCCGAGAAACGGACCTCTGGAAACACCATATATTTT. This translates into CASSVSPEKRTSGNTIYF.

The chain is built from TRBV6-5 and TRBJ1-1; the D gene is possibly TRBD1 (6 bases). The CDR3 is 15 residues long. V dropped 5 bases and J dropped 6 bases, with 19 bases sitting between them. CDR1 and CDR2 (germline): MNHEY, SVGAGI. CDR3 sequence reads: CASSPPGGGTSEAFF. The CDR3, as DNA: TGTGCCAGCAGTCCGCCGGGGGGGGGCACTTCTGAAGCTTTCTTT.

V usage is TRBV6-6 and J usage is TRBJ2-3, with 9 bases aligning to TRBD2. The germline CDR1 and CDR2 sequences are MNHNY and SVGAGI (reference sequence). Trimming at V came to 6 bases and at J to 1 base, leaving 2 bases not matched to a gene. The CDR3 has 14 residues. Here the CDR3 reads CASSRGGGTDTQYF. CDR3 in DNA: TGTGCCAGCAGCCGCGGGGGGGGCACAGATACGCAGTATTTT.

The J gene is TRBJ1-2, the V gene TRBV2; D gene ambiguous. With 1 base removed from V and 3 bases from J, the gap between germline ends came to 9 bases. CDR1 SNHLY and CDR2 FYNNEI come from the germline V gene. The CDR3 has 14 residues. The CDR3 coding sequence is TGTGCCAGCAGTGAAGTCAGAGGCGACTATGGCTACACCTTC. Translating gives CASSEVRGDYGYTF.

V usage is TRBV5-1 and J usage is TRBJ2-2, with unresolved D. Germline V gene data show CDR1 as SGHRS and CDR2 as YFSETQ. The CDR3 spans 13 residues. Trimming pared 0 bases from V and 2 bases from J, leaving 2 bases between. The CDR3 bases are TGCGCCAGCAGCTTGGACAACACCGGGGAGCTGTTTTTT. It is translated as CASSLDNTGELFF.

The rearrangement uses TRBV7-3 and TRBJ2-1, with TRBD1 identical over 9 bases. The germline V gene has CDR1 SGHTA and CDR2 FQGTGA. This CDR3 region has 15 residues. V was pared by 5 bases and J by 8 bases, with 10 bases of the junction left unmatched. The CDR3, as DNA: TGTGCCAGCAGCCCCGGGACAGGGTGGGAGGATGAGCAGTTCTTC. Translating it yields CASSPGTGWEDEQFF.

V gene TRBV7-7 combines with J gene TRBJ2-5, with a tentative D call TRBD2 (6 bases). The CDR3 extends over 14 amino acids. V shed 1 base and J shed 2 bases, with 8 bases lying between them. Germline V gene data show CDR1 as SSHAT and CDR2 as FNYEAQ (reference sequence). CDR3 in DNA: TGTGCCAGCAGCTTAGTAGCGGAACAAGAGACCCAGTACTTC. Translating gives CASSLVAEQETQYF. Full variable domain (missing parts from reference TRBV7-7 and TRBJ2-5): GAGVSQSPRYKVTKRGQDVTLRCDPISSHATLYWYQQALGQGPEFLTYFNYEAQPDKSGLPSDRFSAERPEGSISTLTIQRTEQRDSAMYRCASSLVAEQETQYFGPGTRLLVL.

CDR3 DNA: TGCGCCAGCAGCTCTCCGGGACAGGGCGTCGGCTACACCTTC. The encoded protein is CASSSPGQGVGYTF. The chain joins TRBV5-1 to TRBJ1-2; 9 nucleotides agree with TRBD1. This CDR3 contains 14 residues. Germline V gives CDR1 SGHRS, CDR2 YFSETQ. V lost 3 bases to trimming and J lost 8 bases; unmatched junction nucleotides: 8.

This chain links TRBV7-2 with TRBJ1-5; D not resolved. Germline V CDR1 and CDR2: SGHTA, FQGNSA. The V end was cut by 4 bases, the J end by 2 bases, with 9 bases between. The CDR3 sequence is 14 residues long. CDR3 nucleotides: TGTGCCAGCAGCTCCGAGGTGGGCAATCAGCCCCAGCATTTT. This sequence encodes CASSSEVGNQPQHF.

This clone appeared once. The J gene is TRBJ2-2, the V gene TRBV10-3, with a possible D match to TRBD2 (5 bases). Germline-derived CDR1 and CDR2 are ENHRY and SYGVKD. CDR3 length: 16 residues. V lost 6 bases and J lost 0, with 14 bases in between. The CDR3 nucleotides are TGTGCCATCAGCCGCGCTGGAGGCGCGAACACCGGGGAGCTGTTTTTT. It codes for CAISRAGGANTGELFF.

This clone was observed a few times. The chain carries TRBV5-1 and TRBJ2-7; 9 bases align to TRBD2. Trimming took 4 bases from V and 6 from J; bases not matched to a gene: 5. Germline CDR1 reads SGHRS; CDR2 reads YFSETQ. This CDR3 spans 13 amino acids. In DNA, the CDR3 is TGCGCCAGCAGCCCGCGGGAGGGCGGCGAGCAGTACTTC. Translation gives CASSPREGGEQYF.

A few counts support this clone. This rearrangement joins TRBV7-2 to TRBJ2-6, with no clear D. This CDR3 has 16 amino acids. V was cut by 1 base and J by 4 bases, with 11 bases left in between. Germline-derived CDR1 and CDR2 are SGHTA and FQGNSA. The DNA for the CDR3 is TGTGCCAGCAGCTTAGGGATCACCAGCGGGGCCAACGTCCTGACTTTC. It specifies CASSLGITSGANVLTF. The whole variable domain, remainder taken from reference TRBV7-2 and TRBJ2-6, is GAGVSQSPSNKVTEKGKDVELRCDPISGHTALYWYRQSLGQGLEFLIYFQGNSAPDKSGLPSDRFSAERTGGSVSTLTIQRTQQEDSAVYLCASSLGITSGANVLTFGAGSRLTVL.

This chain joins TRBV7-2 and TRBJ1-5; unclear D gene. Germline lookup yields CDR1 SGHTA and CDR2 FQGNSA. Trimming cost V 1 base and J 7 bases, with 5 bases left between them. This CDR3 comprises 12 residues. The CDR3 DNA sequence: TGTGCCAGCAGCTTAGTTTCCCAGCCCCAGCATTTT. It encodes CASSLVSQPQHF.

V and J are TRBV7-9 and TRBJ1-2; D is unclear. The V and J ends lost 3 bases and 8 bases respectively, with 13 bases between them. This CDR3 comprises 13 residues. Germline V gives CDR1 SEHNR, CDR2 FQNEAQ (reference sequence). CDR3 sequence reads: CASSFPLRVGYTF. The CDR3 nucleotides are TGTGCCAGCAGCTTCCCCTTGAGGGTGGGCTACACCTTC. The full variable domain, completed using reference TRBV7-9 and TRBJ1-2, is DTGVSQNPRHKITKRGQNVTFRCDPISEHNRLYWYRQTLGQGPEFLTYFQNEAQLEKSRLLSDRFSAERPKGSFSTLEIQRTEQGDSAMYLCASSFPLRVGYTFGSGTRLTVV.

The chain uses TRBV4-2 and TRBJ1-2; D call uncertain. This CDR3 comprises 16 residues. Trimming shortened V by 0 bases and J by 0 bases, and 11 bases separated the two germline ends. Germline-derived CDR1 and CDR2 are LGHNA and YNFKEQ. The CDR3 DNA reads TGTGCCAGCAGCCAAGAGGCCGGCCCCGCTAACTATGGCTACACCTTC. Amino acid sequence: CASSQEAGPANYGYTF.

The CDR3 here is CASSPRTDEKLFF. The DNA of the CDR3 is TGTGCCAGCAGCCCGCGGACGGATGAAAAACTGTTTTTT. The gene calls are TRBV7-6 and TRBJ1-4; unclear D gene. Germline V gene sequence: CDR1 SGHVS, CDR2 FNYEAQ. The CDR3 is made up of 13 amino acids. The V gene lost 5 bases and the J gene lost 6 bases, with 10 bases spanning the gap.